This T cell receptor beta chain was found in a study of cytomegalovirus exposure and HLA in healthy donors. Findings of the study overall: Later analysis suggested links between common viral pathogens and several top significant clusters.

Comments on this clone: The antigen is undetermined.

A multiplex PCR was run with 60 Vbeta primers and 13 Jbeta primers. Authors' processing steps: In a later analysis, 79 million or so unique TCR beta chains included roughly 11 million shared by two or more donors. Clones were sequenced by immunoSEQ multiplex PCR, and TCRdb holds only the in-frame ones, with some missing. V and J calls and clone size follow that table, whereas D and trimming were derived from the DNA. The table records some 150,000 clones, 60% to 80% of them present only once. Specimen: PBMCs. The receptor was isolated from a man aged 30-40 years in good health and CMV-seropositive.

CDR3 region: CASSEGETEAFF. CDR3 in DNA: TGTGCCAGCAGTGAAGGGGAGACTGAAGCTTTCTTT. The V gene is TRBV2, the J gene TRBJ1-1; D gene ambiguous. Germline V lookup: CDR1 SNHLY, CDR2 FYNNEI. The CDR3 runs to 12 residues. V lost 1 base, J lost 5 bases, and 5 bases lay in between.